This entry describes one TCR beta chain. Its antigen is not known. Only CD45RO-negative cells positively selected for CCR7 counted as naive CD8 cells, so terminally differentiated effector memory CD45RA+ cells were excluded. This record comes from a study of shared clonotypes between healthy human individuals. About the research overall: Per donor, three plates held CD4 naive cells, three held CD4 memory, two held CD8 naive and one held CD8 memory. Overall study findings and caveats: The study found lower generation probabilities in non-shared clonotypes than in those shared by all four donors. Naive subsets generally exceeded memory subsets in estimated richness.

Samples underwent the assay at deep level. Profiling relied on immunoSEQ multiplex PCR, and the TCRdb table lists in-frame clones only, not all of them. The profile shows over 800,000 clones, 85% to 95% of them singletons. V was clipped by 7 bases and J by 4 bases; unmatched bases: 9. This CDR3 has 14 amino acids. Germline CDR1 reads MDHEN; CDR2 reads SYDVKM. What was sequenced was naive CD8+ T cells sorted from blood. The V call is TRBV28, the J call TRBJ2-7; 8 positions agree with TRBD1. The clonotype was recovered from a man aged 25-45 years in good health. The CDR3 DNA sequence: TGTGCCAGCACCCAGGGCAGACAGGGGTACGAGCAGTACTTC. This translates into CASTQGRQGYEQYF.